This TCR beta chain comes out of a study of cytomegalovirus exposure and HLA in healthy donors. Study details: Within an early data release were tens of millions of unique TCRs drawn from HLA-typed donors.

Though probably carrying unrecorded immune exposures, donors were nominally healthy at sampling. V lost 7 bases and J lost 1, with 10 bases in between. This CDR3 is 14 amino acids long. Germline V gene data show CDR1 as SGHNT and CDR2 as YENEEA. Researchers ran the PCR with 60 Vbeta and 13 Jbeta primers. Sequencing was performed with immunoSEQ multiplex PCR; in TCRdb, only in-frame clones are kept and a portion is missing. The sample has 100,000 to 150,000 clones, approximately 80% seen once. Regarding this clone: What it binds is not known.

Regarding the study as a whole: Reports showed the classifier diagnosing cytomegalovirus status with high specificity and sensitivity. A later analysis showed that HLA-associated TCR beta chains had undergone more clonal expansion than equally common others.

This TCR derives from a man aged 25-45 years in good health and CMV-seronegative. This rearrangement joins TRBV11-3 to TRBJ2-2; no definite D call. Material: PBMCs. CDR3 in DNA: TGTGCCAGCACTCCATCGGGGAACACCGGGGAGCTGTTTTTT. Protein product: CASTPSGNTGELFF.